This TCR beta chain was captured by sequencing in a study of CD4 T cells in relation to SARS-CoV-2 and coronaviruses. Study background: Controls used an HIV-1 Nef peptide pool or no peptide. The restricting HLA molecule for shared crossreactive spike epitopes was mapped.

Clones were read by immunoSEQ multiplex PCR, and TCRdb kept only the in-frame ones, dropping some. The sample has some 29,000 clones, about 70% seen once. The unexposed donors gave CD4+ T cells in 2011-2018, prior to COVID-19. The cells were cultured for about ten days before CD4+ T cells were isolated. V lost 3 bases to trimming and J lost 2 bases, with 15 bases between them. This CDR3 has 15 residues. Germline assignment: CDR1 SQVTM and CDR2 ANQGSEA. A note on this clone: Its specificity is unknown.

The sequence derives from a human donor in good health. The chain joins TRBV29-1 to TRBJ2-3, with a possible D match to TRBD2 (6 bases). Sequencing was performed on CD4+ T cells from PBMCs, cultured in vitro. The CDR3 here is CSVDGTGGATDTQYF. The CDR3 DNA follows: TGCAGCGTTGATGGGACGGGCGGGGCCACAGATACGCAGTATTTT.